This TCR beta chain was recorded in a study of CD8 T cells in Susac syndrome. Random-hexamer reverse transcription was applied to about 0.5 to 1 ug RNA. immunoSEQ multiplex PCR amplified TCR beta CDR3 across 54 Vbeta, 13 Jbeta. TCRdb called the immunoSEQ multiplex PCR reads again in MiXCR, with one record for every CDR3 protein. Counted here are roughly 250,000 distinct CDR3 sequences, less than 96% occurring once; the ten biggest clones make up under 0.12%. V was shortened by 4 bases and J by 7 bases, with 16 bases between the two germline ends. CDR3 length equals 13 residues. Germline values: CDR1 GTSNPN, CDR2 SVGIG (reference sequence). Sequencing of TCR beta was undertaken in CD8+ and CD4+ T cells derived from blood.

Input material: CD4+ T cells from PBMCs. This TCR came from a human donor with Susac syndrome. The rearrangement links TRBV30 to TRBJ1-2; no clear D gene. The DNA for the CDR3 is TGTGCCTGGACCCGCGGGGAGAGGAGTGGCTACACCTTC. Protein sequence: CAWTRGERSGYTF. Full variable domain (remainder filled in from reference TRBV30 and TRBJ1-2): SQTIHQWPATLVQPVGSPLSLECTVEGTSNPNLYWYRQAAGRGLQLLFYSVGIGQISSEVPQNLSASRPQDRQFILSSKKLLLSDSGFYLCAWTRGERSGYTFGSGTRLTVV.